One sample yielded the 27 T cell receptor beta chains listed below, sequenced in a study of CD8+ T cells in alopecia areata. Sequencing templates came from extracted RNA that was reverse transcribed into cDNA. Measured with immunoSEQ multiplex PCR; TCRdb has only the in-frame clones, and not every one. The sample contains hundreds of thousands of clones, 58% of which appear only once. This sample's treatment: oral pan-JAK inhibitor, 5-10 mg twice daily. Sequencing used CD4+ T cells sorted from blood, obtained at week 24, from a patient treated with tofacitinib. These receptors were taken from a human donor with alopecia areata.

The chain uses TRBV5-6 and TRBJ1-5; D is undetermined. The germline CDR1 and CDR2 sequences are SGHDT and YYEEEE. The CDR3 runs to 15 residues. Trimming removed 2 bases from V and 5 bases from J, with 14 bases in between. CDR3 in amino acids: CASSFRRNGHQPQHF. CDR3 DNA sequence: TGTGCCAGCAGCTTTCGCAGAAATGGGCATCAGCCCCAGCATTTT.

The chain combines TRBV28 with TRBJ2-3; D is ambiguous. The CDR3 spans 13 residues. The ends were cut back, 6 bases at V and 9 bases at J, with 16 bases in the middle. Looked up from germline, CDR1 is MDHEN and CDR2 is SYDVKM. DNA of the CDR3: TGTGCCAGCAGGTCGGGTACGCATGAAACGCAGTATTTT. Its protein is CASRSGTHETQYF.

The chain joins TRBV5-6 to TRBJ1-2; D gene ambiguous. The germline V and J ends were trimmed by 2 bases and 8 bases, with 13 bases remaining between them. There are 13 residues in the CDR3. Germline CDR1 and CDR2: SGHDT and YYEEEE. The CDR3 sequence: CASSFGGLEGYTF. The DNA for the CDR3 is TGTGCCAGCAGCTTCGGTGGGCTAGAGGGCTACACCTTC. The complete variable domain, with remaining parts taken from reference TRBV5-6 and TRBJ1-2, reads DAGVTQSPTHLIKTRGQQVTLRCSPKSGHDTVSWYQQALGQGPQFIFQYYEEEERQRGNFPDRFSGHQFPNYSSELNVNALLLGDSALYLCASSFGGLEGYTFGSGTRLTVV.

The chain joins TRBV6-1 to TRBJ2-5, with 7 bases matching TRBD1. Trimming cost V 5 bases and J 4 bases; bases outside gene matches: 7. The CDR3 sequence is 14 residues long. Per the germline V gene, CDR1 is MNHNS and CDR2 is SASEGT. The CDR3, as DNA: TGTGCCAGCAGTCCTGACAGGGTGTCAGAGACCCAGTACTTC. Translating it yields CASSPDRVSETQYF.

This clone was seen only a few times. This chain uses TRBV7-9 with TRBJ1-6, with 11 bases lining up with TRBD1. CDR1 and CDR2 from the germline V gene are SEHNR and FQNEAQ (reference sequence). V shed 4 bases, J shed 8 bases, and the junction held 1 base outside the gene matches. The CDR3 loop spans 14 amino acids. CDR3 sequence: CASSSGQGDSPLHF. DNA for the CDR3: TGTGCCAGCAGCTCGGGACAGGGGGATTCACCCCTCCACTTT. The variable domain in full, completed from reference TRBV7-9 and TRBJ1-6, reads DTGVSQNPRHKITKRGQNVTFRCDPISEHNRLYWYRQTLGQGPEFLTYFQNEAQLEKSRLLSDRFSAERPKGSFSTLEIQRTEQGDSAMYLCASSSGQGDSPLHFGNGTRLTVT.

About this clone: A read error may be the cause here, since a much bigger clone is one base away. The sample carries other DNA sequences with the same CDR3. CDR3 in DNA: TGTGCCAGCAGCTTAGGCGGGAGCTCCTACAATGAGCAGTTCTTC. As protein: CASSLGGSSYNEQFF. The V and J genes are TRBV11-2 and TRBJ2-1, with 7 nucleotides matching TRBD2. CDR3 size: 15 residues. The germline gives CDR1 SGHAT, CDR2 FQNNGV. V was pared by 1 base and J by 0 bases, with 0 bases of the junction left unmatched.

CDR3 amino acids: CASITPDRPSSYEQYF. In nucleotides, the CDR3 is TGTGCCAGCATCACTCCCGACAGGCCGAGCTCCTACGAGCAGTACTTC. V is TRBV2 and J is TRBJ2-7; weak D call: TRBD1 (6 bases). Trimming took 7 bases from V and 0 from J, leaving 19 bases between them. The CDR3 length is 16 residues. In germline, CDR1 is SNHLY, CDR2 FYNNEI.

This chain joins TRBV9 and TRBJ2-5; D remains ambiguous. The germline gives CDR1 SGDLS, CDR2 YYNGEE. The CDR3 length is 12 residues. The V and J ends lost 3 bases and 5 bases respectively, with 8 bases between them. CDR3 protein: CASSAVGETQYF. The CDR3 DNA reads TGTGCCAGCAGCGCGGTGGGGGAGACCCAGTACTTC.

To note about this clone: Its ends do not fully match the called genes, so a read error is possible. The V gene is TRBV7-2, the J gene TRBJ2-1; tentative D call: TRBD2 (6 bases). This CDR3 is built from 17 residues. Germline CDR1 reads SGHTA; CDR2 reads FQGNSA. This chain's CDR3 is CASSLPPRLVSSNEQFF. For the CDR3, the DNA is TGTGCCAGCAGCTTACCACCTAGACTAGTATCCTCCAATGAGCAGTTCTTC.

The rearrangement joins TRBV5-6 to TRBJ1-2; D ambiguous. Trimming removed 1 base from V and 4 bases from J, with 11 bases in between. The CDR3 spans 14 residues. CDR1 SGHDT and CDR2 YYEEEE come from the germline V gene. The CDR3: CASSLFLSGYGYTF. CDR3 DNA sequence: TGTGCCAGCAGCTTGTTCCTTTCAGGCTATGGCTACACCTTC.

This clone came up a few times. This chain joins TRBV30 and TRBJ2-7; 8 nucleotides match TRBD1. The germline V gene has CDR1 GTSNPN and CDR2 SVGIG (reference sequence). There are 14 residues in the CDR3. V lost 3 bases, J lost 2 bases, and 6 bases stayed unmatched. CDR3: CAWRGQGAPYEQYF. Written as DNA, the CDR3 is TGTGCCTGGAGAGGACAGGGAGCCCCCTACGAGCAGTACTTC. Full variable domain (rest looked up from reference TRBV30 and TRBJ2-7): SQTIHQWPATLVQPVGSPLSLECTVEGTSNPNLYWYRQAAGRGLQLLFYSVGIGQISSEVPQNLSASRPQDRQFILSSKKLLLSDSGFYLCAWRGQGAPYEQYFGPGTRLTVT.

The V and J genes are TRBV7-2 and TRBJ2-5; TRBD1 might be the D (6 bases). The V gene lost 1 base and the J gene lost 4 bases, with 10 bases spanning the gap. The CDR3 spans 14 residues. Germline V gene lookup returns CDR1 SGHTA and CDR2 FQGNSA. The CDR3 sequence: CASSLDRESETQYF. In DNA form, the CDR3 reads TGTGCCAGCAGCTTAGACAGGGAATCAGAGACCCAGTACTTC. Complete variable domain (other parts from reference TRBV7-2 and TRBJ2-5): GAGVSQSPSNKVTEKGKDVELRCDPISGHTALYWYRQSLGQGLEFLIYFQGNSAPDKSGLPSDRFSAERTGGSVSTLTIQRTQQEDSAVYLCASSLDRESETQYFGPGTRLLVL.

V is TRBV6-5 and J is TRBJ2-7; 8 positions agree with TRBD2. V shed 5 bases and J 5 bases; nucleotides not matched to a gene: 11. The CDR3 is 15 amino acids. CDR1 is MNHEY, CDR2 SVGAGI, per germline. Written as DNA, the CDR3 is TGTGCCAGCAGTGGCAAAAGCGGGGGTTCCCACGAGCAGTACTTC. Translating gives CASSGKSGGSHEQYF.

This chain links TRBV4-1 with TRBJ2-3, with D unclear. Per the germline V gene, CDR1 is MGHRA and CDR2 is YSYEKL. The CDR3 totals 14 residues. Trimming took off 0 bases at V and 1 base at J, with 5 bases between the two ends. The CDR3 is CASSQDVRTDTQYF. The CDR3 bases are TGCGCCAGCAGCCAAGATGTGCGCACAGATACGCAGTATTTT.

The genes are TRBV19 and TRBJ2-5; TRBD1 is a possible D gene (5 bases). Between the trimmed V and J ends, which lost 6 bases and 0 bases, there was a span of 17 bases. CDR1 is LNHDA, CDR2 SQIVND, per germline (reference sequence). This CDR3 contains 16 residues. The CDR3 nucleotides are TGTGCCAGTAGACATGGGGCGGAGATCTACCAAGAGACCCAGTACTTC. Translating it yields CASRHGAEIYQETQYF.

This chain joins TRBV19 and TRBJ2-2; D is uncertain. The CDR3 spans 14 residues. Germline CDR1 is LNHDA and CDR2 is SQIVND (reference sequence). Trimming took off 6 bases at V and 5 bases at J, with 13 bases between the two ends. Here the CDR3 DNA reads TGTGCCAGTAGCGCTTTAGCCCGGACCGGGGAGCTGTTTTTT. This translates into CASSALARTGELFF.

J is TRBJ1-1 and V is TRBV29-1; weak D call: TRBD1 (5 bases). The CDR3 has 12 residues. In germline, CDR1 is SQVTM, CDR2 ANQGSEA. V gave up 5 bases and J gave up 1 base, with 8 bases separating them. The CDR3 DNA sequence: TGCAGCGTTAAGACAGCGAACACTGAAGCTTTCTTT. Its protein product is CSVKTANTEAFF.

This clone was found a few times. The chain has TRBV30 and TRBJ1-1; D unclear. Germline V gene data show CDR1 as GTSNPN and CDR2 as SVGIG (reference sequence). V was shortened by 7 bases and J by 3 bases, with 12 bases between the two germline ends. The CDR3 runs 12 residues. The CDR3 coding sequence is TGTGCCTTCGTAAGGTTTGACACTGAAGCTTTCTTT. Translating it yields CAFVRFDTEAFF.

V gene TRBV9 combines with J gene TRBJ2-3; no definite D call. Germline assignment: CDR1 SGDLS and CDR2 YYNGEE. V was clipped by 0 bases and J by 12 bases, with 20 bases between them. The CDR3 is 15 residues long. The CDR3 region is CASSVGRMAENLQYF. The CDR3 nucleotides are TGTGCCAGCAGCGTAGGTCGGATGGCGGAGAATTTACAGTATTTT.

V and J are TRBV7-2 and TRBJ2-6; a weak D match, TRBD1 (6 bases). Germline V gives CDR1 SGHTA, CDR2 FQGNSA. The CDR3 runs 17 residues. V was shortened by 1 base and J by 3 bases, with 13 bases between the two germline ends. The CDR3 loop is CASSLETGQYGANVLTF. CDR3 coding DNA: TGTGCCAGCAGCTTAGAGACAGGCCAGTATGGGGCCAACGTCCTGACTTTC.

The chain carries TRBV7-8 and TRBJ2-3; no firm D call. The CDR3 is 13 residues long. V shed 0 bases and J shed 2 bases, with 3 bases lying between them. Germline V gene lookup returns CDR1 SGHVS and CDR2 FQNEAQ. The CDR3 bases are TGTGCCAGCAGCTTAGCGACCACAGATACGCAGTATTTT. It is translated as CASSLATTDTQYF.

The chain combines TRBV4-3 with TRBJ2-4; TRBD1 is a possible D gene (6 bases). Germline lookup yields CDR1 LGHNA and CDR2 YSLEER. Trimming stripped 0 bases from V and 8 bases from J, with 8 bases between. This CDR3 is built from 13 residues. The CDR3 DNA follows: TGCGCCAGCAGCCAAGAACCAGGGGACATTCAGTACTTC. Encoded protein: CASSQEPGDIQYF.

Of note for this clone: Other DNA sequences in this sample translate to the same CDR3. The chain employs TRBV5-1 and TRBJ2-1, with a tentative D call TRBD1 (5 bases). V lost 0 bases, J lost 7 bases, and 11 bases lay in between. The CDR3 spans 14 residues. Germline-derived CDR1 and CDR2 are SGHRS and YFSETQ. CDR3 sequence reads: CASSLAGSGNEQFF. CDR3 DNA: TGCGCCAGCAGCTTGGCCGGGTCAGGGAATGAGCAGTTCTTC.

This clone showed up just a few times. Likely a read error: the CDR3 ends without its conserved phenylalanine or tryptophan. Because the CDR3's place on the DNA is in doubt, the DNA is left out and the CDR3 is given as listed by TCRdb. The chain couples TRBV4-1 to TRBJ1-1. Germline values: CDR1 MGHRA, CDR2 YSYEKL. The CDR3 spans 12 amino acids, including both terminal residues. CDR3: CASSQDRDRPFI.

The chain carries TRBV27 and TRBJ2-2, with 9 bases fitting TRBD1. V lost 2 bases to trimming and J lost 4 bases; unmatched junction nucleotides: 8. The CDR3 runs to 17 residues. Per germline, CDR1 MNHEY and CDR2 SMNVEV (reference sequence). The CDR3 bases are TGTGCCAGCAGTTTAGGGACAGGGACCCGTGGCACCGGGGAGCTGTTTTTT. It yields the protein CASSLGTGTRGTGELFF.

The chain links TRBV2 to TRBJ1-2; no clear D. V was clipped by 3 bases and J by 8 bases, with 16 bases between them. Germline assignment: CDR1 SNHLY and CDR2 FYNNEI. There are 14 residues in the CDR3. The CDR3 coding sequence is TGTGCCAGCAGTGAGGAAAGCCCTCTGCGGGGCTACACCTTC. This gives the protein CASSEESPLRGYTF.

The chain employs TRBV27 and TRBJ2-7, with 9 bases fitting TRBD1. Germline loops: CDR1 MNHEY, CDR2 SMNVEV (reference sequence). This CDR3 has 14 residues. Unmatched junction bases numbered 2, after V lost 4 bases and J lost 1 base. CDR3 residues: CASSWDRESYEQYF. The CDR3 DNA follows: TGTGCCAGCAGTTGGGACAGGGAGTCCTACGAGCAGTACTTC.